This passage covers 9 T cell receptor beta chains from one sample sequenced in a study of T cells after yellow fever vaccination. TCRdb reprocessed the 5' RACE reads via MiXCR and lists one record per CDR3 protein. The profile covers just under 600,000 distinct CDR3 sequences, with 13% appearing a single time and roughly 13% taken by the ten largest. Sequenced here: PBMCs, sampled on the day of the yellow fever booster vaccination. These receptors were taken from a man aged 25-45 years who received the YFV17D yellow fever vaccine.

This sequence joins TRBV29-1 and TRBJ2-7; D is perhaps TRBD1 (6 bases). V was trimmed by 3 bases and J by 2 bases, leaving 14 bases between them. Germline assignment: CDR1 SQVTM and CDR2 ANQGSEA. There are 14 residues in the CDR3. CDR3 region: CSVDWGRGTYEQYF. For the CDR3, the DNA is TGCAGCGTTGATTGGGGCAGGGGCACCTACGAGCAGTACTTC.

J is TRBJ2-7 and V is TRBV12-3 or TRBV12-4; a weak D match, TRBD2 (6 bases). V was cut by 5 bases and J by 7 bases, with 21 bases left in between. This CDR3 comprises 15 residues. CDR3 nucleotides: TGTGCCAGCAGTAAATTGACCGGGACTCCGCTAGAGCAGTACTTC. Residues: CASSKLTGTPLEQYF.

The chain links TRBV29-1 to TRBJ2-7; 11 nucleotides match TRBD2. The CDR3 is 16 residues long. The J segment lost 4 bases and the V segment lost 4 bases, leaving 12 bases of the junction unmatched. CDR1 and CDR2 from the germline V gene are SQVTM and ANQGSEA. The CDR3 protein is CSVGTSGSPTRYEQYF. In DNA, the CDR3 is TGCAGCGTTGGAACTAGCGGGAGTCCGACTCGGTACGAGCAGTACTTC.

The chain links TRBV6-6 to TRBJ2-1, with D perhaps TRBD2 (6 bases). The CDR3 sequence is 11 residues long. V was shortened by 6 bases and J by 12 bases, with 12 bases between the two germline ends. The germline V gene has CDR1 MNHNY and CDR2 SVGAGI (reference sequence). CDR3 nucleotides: TGTGCCAGCAGCCCCCCCGGGGGGCAGTTCTTC. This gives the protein CASSPPGGQFF.

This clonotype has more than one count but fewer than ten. Written as DNA, the CDR3 is TGTGCCAGCAGCCCCATACAGGGGGGCTACGAGCAGTACTTC. This gives the protein CASSPIQGGYEQYF. The chain joins TRBV7-2 to TRBJ2-7; 8 bases are a match to TRBD1. Germline-derived CDR1 and CDR2 are SGHTA and FQGNSA. The J segment lost 3 bases and the V segment lost 5 bases, leaving 6 bases of the junction unmatched. The CDR3 has 14 residues.

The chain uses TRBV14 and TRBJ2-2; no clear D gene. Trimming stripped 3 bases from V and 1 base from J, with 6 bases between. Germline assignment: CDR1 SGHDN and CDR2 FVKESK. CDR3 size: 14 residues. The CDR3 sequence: CASSHYGNTGELFF. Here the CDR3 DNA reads TGTGCCAGCAGCCATTATGGGAACACCGGGGAGCTGTTTTTT. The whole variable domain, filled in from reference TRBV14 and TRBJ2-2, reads EAGVTQFPSHSVIEKGQTVTLRCDPISGHDNLYWYRRVMGKEIKFLLHFVKESKQDESGMPNNRFLAERTGGTYSTLKVQPAELEDSGVYFCASSHYGNTGELFFGEGSRLTVL.

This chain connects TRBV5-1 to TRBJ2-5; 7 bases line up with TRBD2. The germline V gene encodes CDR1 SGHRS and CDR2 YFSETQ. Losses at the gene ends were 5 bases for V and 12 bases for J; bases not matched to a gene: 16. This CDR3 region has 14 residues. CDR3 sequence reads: CASREAGVPTVEYF. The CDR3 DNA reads TGCGCCAGCAGGGAGGCGGGAGTCCCCACAGTGGAGTACTTC. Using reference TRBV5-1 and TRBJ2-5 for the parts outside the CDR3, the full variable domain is KAGVTQTPRYLIKTRGQQVTLSCSPISGHRSVSWYQQTPGQGLQFLFEYFSETQRNKGNFPGRFSGRQFSNSRSEMNVSTLELGDSALYLCASREAGVPTVEYFGPGTRLLVL.

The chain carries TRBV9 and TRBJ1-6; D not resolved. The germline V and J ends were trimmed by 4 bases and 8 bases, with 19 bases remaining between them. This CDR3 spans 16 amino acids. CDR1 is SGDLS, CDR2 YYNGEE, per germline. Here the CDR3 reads CASSIHGVPGDSPLHF. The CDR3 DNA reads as TGTGCCAGCAGCATTCACGGAGTCCCCGGGGATTCACCCCTCCACTTT.

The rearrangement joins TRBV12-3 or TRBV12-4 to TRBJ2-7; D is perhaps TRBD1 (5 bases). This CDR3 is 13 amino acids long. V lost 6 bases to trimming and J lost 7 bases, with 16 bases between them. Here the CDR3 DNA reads TGTGCCAGCAGCTCAGGACACGGTACGGAGCAGTACTTC. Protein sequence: CASSSGHGTEQYF.